This passage covers 15 T cell receptor beta chains from one sample sequenced in a study of T cells in Graves' hyperthyroidism and ophthalmopathy. TCR beta CDR3 sequences were amplified from RNA transcripts. HTBI primers were the set used in a first-round RT-PCR of the TCR CDR3. TCRdb re-analysed the multiplex PCR reads in MiXCR, keeping a single row per CDR3 protein. The sample lists some 370,000 distinct CDR3 sequences, about a sixth occurring once. Sequencing used blood. These TCRs come from a woman aged 25 to 39 with Graves' hyperthyroidism that later progressed to Graves' ophthalmopathy.

This clonotype was counted at least ten times. The gene calls are TRBV7-8 and TRBJ1-4, with a possible D match to TRBD1 (6 bases). The CDR3 has 14 residues. V lost 5 bases, J lost 3 bases, and 10 bases lay in between. CDR1 is SGHVS and CDR2 is FQNEAQ in the germline V gene. In DNA form, the CDR3 reads TGTGCCAGCAGCGAAGGGGGGTCTAATGAAAAACTGTTTTTT. Protein: CASSEGGSNEKLFF.

This clonotype has a count of ten or more. CDR3 DNA sequence: TGTGCCAGCTCACGAGGACAGGGTAGCGAAAAACTGTTTTTT. It yields the protein CASSRGQGSEKLFF. The V gene is TRBV18, the J gene TRBJ1-4, with 8 bases matching TRBD1. CDR3 length: 14 residues. Losses at the gene ends were 4 bases for V and 8 bases for J; bases not matched to a gene: 6. Per the germline V gene, CDR1 is KGHSH and CDR2 is LQKENI.

CDR3 DNA: TGTGCCAGCAGCTTCACTCCGGGACAGATAAATGAAAAACTGTTTTTT. It translates to CASSFTPGQINEKLFF. The rearrangement links TRBV7-9 to TRBJ1-4; TRBD1 matches 7 bases. Germline lookup yields CDR1 SEHNR and CDR2 FQNEAQ (reference sequence). The J segment lost 5 bases and the V segment lost 3 bases, leaving 9 bases of the junction unmatched. The CDR3 totals 16 residues.

This chain uses TRBV12-3 or TRBV12-4 with TRBJ2-1; perhaps D is TRBD1 or TRBD2 (6 bases each). This CDR3 is 15 amino acids long. V dropped 7 bases and J dropped 0 bases, with 13 bases sitting between them. DNA of the CDR3: TGTGCCAGCAAGGGGGGAGCGAGCTCCTACAATGAGCAGTTCTTC. As protein: CASKGGASSYNEQFF.

A few counts support this clonotype. This chain links TRBV19 with TRBJ2-1; D is ambiguous. The V end lost 9 bases, the J end lost 6 bases, and 21 bases lay between the germline ends. Germline V gene data show CDR1 as LNHDA and CDR2 as SQIVND (reference sequence). The CDR3 covers 15 residues. The CDR3 loop is CARPRLCKARNEQFF. In DNA form, the CDR3 reads TGTGCCAGGCCAAGACTGTGCAAAGCCCGCAATGAGCAGTTCTTC.

At least ten counts were recorded for this clonotype. This chain joins TRBV20-1 and TRBJ2-1; the match to TRBD1 covers 8 bases. CDR1 and CDR2 (germline): DFQATT, SNEGSKA (reference sequence). The CDR3 runs 16 residues. V shed 5 bases and J 9 bases; nucleotides not matched to a gene: 18. CDR3: CSALSPDREEVGEQFF. The CDR3 DNA follows: TGCAGTGCTTTAAGTCCGGACAGGGAGGAGGTGGGTGAGCAGTTCTTC.

Concerning this clonotype itself: A much larger clone differs from this one at a single base, so this may be a read error. The rearrangement joins TRBV19 to TRBJ1-2; D not certain. CDR1 and CDR2 (germline): LNHDA, SQIVND (reference sequence). V lost 3 bases to trimming and J lost 9 bases, with 11 bases between them. There are 12 residues in the CDR3. The CDR3 reads CASSIGVYSYTF. Written as DNA, the CDR3 is TGTGCCAGTAGTATTGGGGTTTACAGCTACACCTTC. Full variable domain (outside the CDR3, taken from reference TRBV19 and TRBJ1-2): DGGITQSPKYLFRKEGQNVTLSCEQNLNHDAMYWYRQDPGQGLRLIYYSQIVNDFQKGDIAEGYSVSREKKESFPLTVTSAQKNPTAFYLCASSIGVYSYTFGSGTRLTVV.

This clonotype appeared many times. The rearrangement joins TRBV2 to TRBJ1-2, with 9 bases fitting TRBD1. V lost 2 bases and J lost 4; bases outside the gene matches: 14. CDR1 SNHLY and CDR2 FYNNEI come from the germline V gene. The CDR3 runs to 18 residues. The CDR3 protein is CASSEFPGGQGVGYGYTF. CDR3 DNA sequence: TGTGCCAGCAGTGAATTTCCTGGGGGACAGGGAGTCGGCTATGGCTACACCTTC.

This clonotype was recorded at least ten times. The chain employs TRBV28 and TRBJ1-5; a possible D gene is TRBD1 (6 bases). V dropped 9 bases and J dropped 5 bases, with 14 bases sitting between them. The CDR3 has 13 residues. Germline-derived CDR1 and CDR2 are MDHEN and SYDVKM. Written as DNA, the CDR3 is TGTGCCAGTTCGGACAGTTTCGATCAGCCCCAGCATTTT. This codes for CASSDSFDQPQHF.

The chain employs TRBV4-2 and TRBJ1-2; TRBD1 is a possible D gene (6 bases). The CDR3 consists of 14 residues. The V gene's germline CDR1 is LGHNA and CDR2 YNFKEQ. The V end was cut by 0 bases, the J end by 7 bases, with 12 bases between. The DNA for the CDR3 is TGTGCCAGCAGCCAAGAGATATGGGGGGCTGGCTACACCTTC. Residues: CASSQEIWGAGYTF.

This clonotype was detected ten times or more. The chain is built from TRBV19 and TRBJ1-1; D not resolved. The V and J ends lost 5 bases and 4 bases respectively, with 14 bases between them. This CDR3 is built from 14 residues. Germline V gives CDR1 LNHDA, CDR2 SQIVND (reference sequence). As DNA, the CDR3 is TGTGCCAGTAGTGCCACATTTGGCGGCACTGAAGCTTTCTTT. Residues: CASSATFGGTEAFF.

This clonotype was counted ten times or more. This sequence joins TRBV6-1 and TRBJ2-6, with D hard to call. Germline values: CDR1 MNHNS, CDR2 SASEGT. Trimming cost V 5 bases and J 0 bases, with 20 bases left between them. The CDR3 runs to 19 residues. CDR3 region: CASSLTVPSLSSGANVLTF. As DNA, the CDR3 is TGTGCCAGCAGTCTGACGGTCCCCTCTCTCTCCTCTGGGGCCAACGTCCTGACTTTC.

This clonotype appeared many times. The genes are TRBV2 and TRBJ1-6; D not resolved. The CDR3 loop spans 13 amino acids. V was shortened by 8 bases and J by 9 bases, with 14 bases between the two germline ends. Looked up from germline, CDR1 is SNHLY and CDR2 is FYNNEI. CDR3 in amino acids: CASRFAPGSPLHF. CDR3 DNA: TGTGCCAGCCGGTTTGCACCCGGTTCACCCCTCCACTTT.

The table lists this clonotype with many counts. The chain has TRBV5-1 and TRBJ1-6, with TRBD1 identical over 9 bases. CDR1 SGHRS and CDR2 YFSETQ come from the germline V gene. Trimming took 3 bases from V and 6 from J; bases not matched to a gene: 4. CDR3 size: 15 residues. DNA of the CDR3: TGCGCCAGCAGCTCCGGACAGGGGCGTAATTCACCCCTCCACTTT. Protein: CASSSGQGRNSPLHF.

This clonotype was observed at least ten times. This sequence joins TRBV5-1 and TRBJ1-1; a possible D gene is TRBD1 (5 bases). The CDR3 consists of 13 residues. Germline values: CDR1 SGHRS, CDR2 YFSETQ. V was clipped by 0 bases and J by 11 bases, with 14 bases between them. The CDR3 DNA reads TGCGCCAGCAGCTTGGCAGTCAGGGAGGACGCTTTCTTT. It yields the protein CASSLAVREDAFF.